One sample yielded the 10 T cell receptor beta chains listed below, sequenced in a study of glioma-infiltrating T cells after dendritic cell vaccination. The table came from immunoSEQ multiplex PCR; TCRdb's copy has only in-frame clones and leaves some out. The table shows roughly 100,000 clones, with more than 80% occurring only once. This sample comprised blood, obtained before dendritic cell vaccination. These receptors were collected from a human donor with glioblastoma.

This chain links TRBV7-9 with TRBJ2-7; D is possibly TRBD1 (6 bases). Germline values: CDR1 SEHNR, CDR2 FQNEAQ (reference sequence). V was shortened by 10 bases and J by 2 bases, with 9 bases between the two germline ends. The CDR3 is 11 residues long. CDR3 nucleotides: TGTGCCATCCGGGACACCTACGAGCAGTACTTC. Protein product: CAIRDTYEQYF.

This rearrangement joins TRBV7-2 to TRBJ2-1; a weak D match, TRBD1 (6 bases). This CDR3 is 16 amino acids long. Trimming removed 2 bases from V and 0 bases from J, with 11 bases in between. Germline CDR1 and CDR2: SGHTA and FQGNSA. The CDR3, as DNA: TGTGCCAGCAGCTTATTTCAGGGGAGCTCCTACAATGAGCAGTTCTTC. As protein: CASSLFQGSSYNEQFF. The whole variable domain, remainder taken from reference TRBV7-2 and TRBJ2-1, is GAGVSQSPSNKVTEKGKDVELRCDPISGHTALYWYRQSLGQGLEFLIYFQGNSAPDKSGLPSDRFSAERTGGSVSTLTIQRTQQEDSAVYLCASSLFQGSSYNEQFFGPGTRLTVL.

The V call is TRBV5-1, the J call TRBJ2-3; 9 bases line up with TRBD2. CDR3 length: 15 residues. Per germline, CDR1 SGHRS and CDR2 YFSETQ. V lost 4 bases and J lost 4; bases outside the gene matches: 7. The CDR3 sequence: CASSRGLAPADTQYF. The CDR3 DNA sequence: TGCGCCAGCAGCAGGGGACTAGCACCCGCAGATACGCAGTATTTT.

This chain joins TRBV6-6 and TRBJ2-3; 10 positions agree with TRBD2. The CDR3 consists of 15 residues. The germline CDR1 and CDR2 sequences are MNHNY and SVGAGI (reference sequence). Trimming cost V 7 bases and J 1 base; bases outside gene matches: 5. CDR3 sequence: CASNLAGARTDTQYF. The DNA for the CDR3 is TGTGCCAGCAATCTAGCGGGGGCCCGCACAGATACGCAGTATTTT.

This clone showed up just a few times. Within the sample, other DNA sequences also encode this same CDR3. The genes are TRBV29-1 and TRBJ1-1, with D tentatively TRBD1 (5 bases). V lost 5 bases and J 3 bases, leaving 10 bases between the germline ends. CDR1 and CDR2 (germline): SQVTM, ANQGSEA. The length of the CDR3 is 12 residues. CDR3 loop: CSVWGGDTEAFF. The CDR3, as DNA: TGCAGCGTTTGGGGGGGGGACACTGAAGCTTTCTTT. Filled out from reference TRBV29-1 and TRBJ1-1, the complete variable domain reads SAVISQKPSRDICQRGTSLTIQCQVDSQVTMMFWYRQQPGQSLTLIATANQGSEATYESGFVIDKFPISRPNLTFSTLTVSNMSPEDSSIYLCSVWGGDTEAFFGQGTRLTVV.

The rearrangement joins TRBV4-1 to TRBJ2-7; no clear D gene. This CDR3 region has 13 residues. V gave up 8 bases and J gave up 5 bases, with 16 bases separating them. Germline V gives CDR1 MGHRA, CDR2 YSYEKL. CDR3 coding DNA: TGCGCCAGCGCCAGAGGCAGAGGCAACGAGCAGTACTTC. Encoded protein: CASARGRGNEQYF.

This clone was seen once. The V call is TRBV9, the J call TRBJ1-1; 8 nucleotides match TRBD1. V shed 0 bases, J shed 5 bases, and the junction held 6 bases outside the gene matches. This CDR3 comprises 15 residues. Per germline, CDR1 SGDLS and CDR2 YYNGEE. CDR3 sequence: CASSVGTGRGTEAFF. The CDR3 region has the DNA TGTGCCAGCAGCGTAGGGACAGGGAGAGGGACTGAAGCTTTCTTT.

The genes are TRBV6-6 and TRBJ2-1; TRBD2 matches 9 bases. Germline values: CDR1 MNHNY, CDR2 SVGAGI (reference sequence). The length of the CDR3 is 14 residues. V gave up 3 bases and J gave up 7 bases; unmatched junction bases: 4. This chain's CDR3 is CASSYIAGVNEQFF. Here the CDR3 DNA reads TGTGCCAGCAGTTATATAGCGGGGGTAAATGAGCAGTTCTTC.

The CDR3 loop is CASSVGTEAFF. The CDR3 DNA reads TGTGCCAGCTCCGTCGGCACTGAAGCTTTCTTT. The gene calls are TRBV27 and TRBJ1-1; D unclear. V lost 8 bases and J 4 bases, leaving 8 bases between the germline ends. The CDR3 consists of 11 residues. CDR1 is MNHEY, CDR2 SMNVEV, per germline (reference sequence).

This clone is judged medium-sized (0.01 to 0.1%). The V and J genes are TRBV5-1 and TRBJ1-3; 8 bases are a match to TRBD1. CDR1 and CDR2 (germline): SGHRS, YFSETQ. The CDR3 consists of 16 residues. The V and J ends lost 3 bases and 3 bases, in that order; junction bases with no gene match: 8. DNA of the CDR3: TGCGCCAGCAGCTGGACCCCAGGGGGCGGTGGAAACACCATATATTTT. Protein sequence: CASSWTPGGGGNTIYF.